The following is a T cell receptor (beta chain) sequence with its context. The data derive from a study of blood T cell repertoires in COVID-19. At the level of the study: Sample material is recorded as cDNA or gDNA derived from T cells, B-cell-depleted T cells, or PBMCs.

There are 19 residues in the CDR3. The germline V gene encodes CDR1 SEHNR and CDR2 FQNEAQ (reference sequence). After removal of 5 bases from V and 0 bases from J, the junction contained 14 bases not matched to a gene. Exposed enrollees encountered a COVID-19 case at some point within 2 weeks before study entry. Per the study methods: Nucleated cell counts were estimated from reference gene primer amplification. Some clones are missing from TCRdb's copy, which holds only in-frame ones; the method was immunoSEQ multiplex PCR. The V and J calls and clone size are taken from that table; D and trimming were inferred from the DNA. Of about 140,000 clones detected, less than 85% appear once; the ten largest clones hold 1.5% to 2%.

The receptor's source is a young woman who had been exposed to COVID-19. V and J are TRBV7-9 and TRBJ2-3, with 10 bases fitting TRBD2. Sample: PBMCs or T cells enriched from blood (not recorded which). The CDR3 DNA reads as TGTGCCAGCAGCCCTAAAATAGCGGGAGGCTCCCTGAGCACAGATACGCAGTATTTT. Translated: CASSPKIAGGSLSTDTQYF. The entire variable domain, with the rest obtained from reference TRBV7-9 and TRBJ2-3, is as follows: DTGVSQNPRHKITKRGQNVTFRCDPISEHNRLYWYRQTLGQGPEFLTYFQNEAQLEKSRLLSDRFSAERPKGSFSTLEIQRTEQGDSAMYLCASSPKIAGGSLSTDTQYFGPGTRLTVL.